This TCR beta chain came from a study of cytomegalovirus exposure and HLA in healthy donors. The donors gave bone marrow, and they were healthy. Likely unrecorded immune exposures existed in these nominally healthy donors. V was pared by 4 bases and J by 6 bases, with 16 bases between. Germline CDR1 and CDR2: MGHRA and YSYEKL. This CDR3 spans 15 amino acids. The PCR had 60 Vbeta and 13 Jbeta primers. Here immunoSEQ multiplex PCR was the method, and the copy in TCRdb shows in-frame clones only, minus some. Seen here are some 240,000 clones, about 78% observed once, and the top ten hold about 3.8%. The chain recombines TRBV4-1 with TRBJ2-1, with a possible D match to TRBD2 (5 bases). The sequenced sample was PBMCs. This receptor was obtained from a male donor in good health and CMV-seronegative. The CDR3 protein is CASSLQVAGPNEQFF. The CDR3 coding sequence is TGCGCCAGCAGCCTCCAAGTGGCGGGCCCCAATGAGCAGTTCTTC.